In this sample, the clone carrying this T cell receptor beta chain turned up many times. This entry is derived from a study of early stage breast cancer tumors. Here immunoSEQ multiplex PCR was the method, and the copy in TCRdb shows in-frame clones only, minus some. The table includes fewer than 30,000 clones, 50% to 75% detected once. This clonotype was sampled from a person aged 45-65 years with breast cancer. The sequencing input was breast tumor tissue.

CDR3 loop: CASSPQPGQGTTYDLVYGYTF. The CDR3 region has the DNA TGTGCCAGCAGCCCCCAACCGGGACAGGGAACGACTTACGACTTGGTCTATGGCTACACCTTC. This rearrangement joins TRBV14 to TRBJ1-2; 9 bases match TRBD1. The CDR3 runs 21 residues. The ends lost 4 bases at V and 4 bases at J; junction bases unmatched: 25. The germline CDR1 and CDR2 sequences are SGHDN and FVKESK.